This T cell receptor (beta chain) was documented in a study of tumor-infiltrating lymphocytes in localized non-small cell lung cancer. The wider study: Resected tumor was paired with non-adjacent uninvolved lung from the same patient.

Overall study findings and caveats: Each assay used a separate piece of the same tissue.

Data came from immunoSEQ multiplex PCR; TCRdb stores just in-frame clones and leaves some out. The sample has about 3,400 clones, 60% to 85% seen once. A note on this clone: Its antigen is not identified.

Germline CDR1 reads SGHVS; CDR2 reads FQNEAQ. Trimming left V 1 base short and J 9 bases short, with 15 bases between. This CDR3 is built from 14 residues. Sequencing was carried out using uninvolved lung tissue not adjacent to the tumor. J is TRBJ1-1 and V is TRBV7-8; D remains unclear. The clonotype was recovered from a human donor with non-small cell lung cancer. In DNA, the CDR3 is TGTGCCAGCAGCTTAGAGAAGGTGGGCCAAAAAGCTTTCTTT. Translated, it gives CASSLEKVGQKAFF.